The 3 T cell receptor beta chains below were found in one sample sequenced in a study of CD4 T cells in relation to SARS-CoV-2 and coronaviruses. Sequenced by immunoSEQ multiplex PCR; TCRdb stores in-frame clones only, minus some. The profile shows roughly 18,000 clones, 60% to 85% of them singletons. Unexposed donor CD4+ T cells date from 2011-2018, before the COVID-19 pandemic. The cells were cultured for less than twelve days before CD4+ T cells were isolated. These receptors have no known antigen. Material for sequencing was CD4+ T cells from PBMCs, cultured in vitro. The receptors here all came from a human donor in good health.

V usage is TRBV2 and J usage is TRBJ1-1; unclear D gene. The germline V and J ends were trimmed by 1 base and 3 bases, with 6 bases remaining between them. Germline CDR1 is SNHLY and CDR2 is FYNNEI. CDR3 length: 13 amino acids. In nucleotides, the CDR3 is TGTGCCAGCAGTGAAGAGGGAGACACTGAAGCTTTCTTT. Encoded protein: CASSEEGDTEAFF.

This clone was seen once. The chain couples TRBV6-5 to TRBJ2-7, with 14 bases matching TRBD2. The CDR3 is 14 residues long. V gave up 6 bases and J gave up 3 bases; unmatched junction bases: 1. Germline-derived CDR1 and CDR2 are MNHEY and SVGAGI. CDR3 sequence reads: CASRGLAGDYEQYF. DNA for the CDR3: TGTGCCAGCAGGGGACTAGCGGGGGACTACGAGCAGTACTTC.

The genes are TRBV7-8 and TRBJ2-1, with D possibly being TRBD2 (6 bases). CDR1 is SGHVS, CDR2 FQNEAQ, per germline. The CDR3 has 15 amino acids. The V and J ends lost 1 base and 3 bases respectively, with 10 bases between them. This CDR3 reads CASSLVPGDYNEQFF. In DNA, the CDR3 is TGTGCCAGCAGCTTAGTCCCGGGGGACTACAATGAGCAGTTCTTC.